The clone carrying this T cell receptor (beta chain) was seen a handful of times. No antigen is known for it. The authors prepared the TCRbeta library with unique molecular identifiers. In TCRdb, the PCR reads were re-called with MiXCR into one record per CDR3 protein. The sample yields roughly 350,000 distinct CDR3 sequences, about 16% seen once. This sample is part of a study of T-cell reconstitution after alpha-beta-depleted transplantation in children. Study-level points and caveats: Reported findings indicate that, about two months after transplant, alpha-beta T cells came from several hundred expanded clones, which were derived from non-depleted graft cells.

The CDR3 is 14 amino acids. Germline CDR1 MGHRA, CDR2 YSYEKL. With 1 base clipped from V and 5 bases from J, the junction kept 0 bases outside the gene matches. This receptor was identified in a male patient aged 2-15 years who had a stem cell transplant for acute lymphoblastic leukemia, so the T cells may come from the graft donor. Sequences were derived from PBMCs, mostly from graft donor cells, sampled 360 days after TCRalphabeta/CD19-depleted stem cell transplant. The V gene is TRBV4-1, the J gene TRBJ1-5; 9 bases fit TRBD1. The CDR3 is CASSQGQGDQPQHF. DNA of the CDR3: TGCGCCAGCAGCCAAGGACAGGGGGATCAGCCCCAGCATTTT.